A selection of T cell receptor beta chains follows, all from one sample in a study of control samples from healthy donors and cancer patients. Sequenced by immunoSEQ multiplex PCR; TCRdb stores in-frame clones only, minus some. This sample has around 100,000 clones, with about nine tenths found just once. The source material was blood. The origin of the receptors is a human donor in good health. The donor label of this sample is uncertain. Each CDR3 is given with its conserved first and last residue. A D gene is named only where the DNA matches it firmly.

>TRBD1|TRBV6-6|TRBJ2-3
CASSRDRAGTDTQYF
>-|TRBV5-6|TRBJ1-5
CASSYRGGEVWNQPQHF
>-|TRBV6-6|TRBJ2-7
CASSTGVPYGQYF
>-|TRBV5-1|TRBJ1-3
CASSLLGASSGNTIYF
>-|TRBV9|TRBJ2-5
CASSGISETQYF
>-|TRBV20-1|TRBJ2-5
CSARDQETQYF
>TRBD2|TRBV11-2|TRBJ2-7
CASSLGRGGPSYEQYF
>-|TRBV9|TRBJ1-3
CASSVAWTPHSGNTIYF
>-|TRBV6-6|TRBJ2-4
CATSDLSSSGYIQYF
>-|TRBV20-1|TRBJ1-1
CSAGGNTEAFF
>-|TRBV7-6|TRBJ2-5
CASSSNRGPTETQYF
>TRBD1|TRBV6-5|TRBJ1-2
CASRGQPIYGYTF
>-|TRBV19|TRBJ1-1
CASSNGHPDTEAFF
>TRBD1|TRBV19|TRBJ1-5
CASSVDREGQPQHF
>TRBD1|TRBV7-8|TRBJ1-4
CASSLTGGNGWEKLFF
>-|TRBV29-1|TRBJ2-1
CSVGGFGEQFF
>TRBD1|TRBV7-8|TRBJ1-4
CASSQWGTERGKLFF
>-|TRBV3-1/TRBV3-2|TRBJ2-1
CASSPNVGSNEQFF
>-|TRBV29-1|TRBJ1-1
CSVYQENTEAFF
>TRBD1|TRBV27|TRBJ1-3
CASSLRASGTADSGNTIYF
>-|TRBV19|TRBJ2-3
CASSIFPGADTDTQYF
>TRBD1|TRBV13|TRBJ1-1
CASSPRPTGETEAFF
>TRBD2|TRBV7-2|TRBJ2-7
CASSVAGGSYEQYF
>TRBD2|TRBV7-7|TRBJ2-1
CASSLTSGGNEQFF
>-|TRBV11-3|TRBJ1-4
CASGTAQNEKLFF
>-|TRBV4-2|TRBJ1-5
CASSQDLSQPQHF
>-|TRBV14|TRBJ2-1
CASSQVMGHLQFF
>-|TRBV28|TRBJ1-5
CASSSYSNQPQHF
>-|TRBV7-2|TRBJ2-7
CASSLSQTYEQYF
>-|TRBV19|TRBJ1-6
CASSALSSYNSPLHF
>-|TRBV7-9|TRBJ1-1
CASSLAGVFEAFF
>-|TRBV24-1|TRBJ2-2
CATSDLPTSYKGTGELFF
>-|TRBV2|TRBJ1-5
CASSQSARGAGQPQHF
>-|TRBV2|TRBJ2-5
CASREQDYQETQYF
>-|TRBV7-9|TRBJ1-3
CASTPPNIPGNTIYF
>-|TRBV10-1|TRBJ2-7
CASSEGIAYEQYF
>-|TRBV19|TRBJ1-6
CASLPPTGSPLHF
>-|TRBV24-1|TRBJ2-7
CATSRDGPYEQYF
>-|TRBV3-1/TRBV3-2|TRBJ1-1
CASSQRANTEAFF
>-|TRBV3-1/TRBV3-2|TRBJ1-2
CASSQERRVNYGYTF
>-|TRBV18|TRBJ1-1
CASSPPSPSPFF
>TRBD1|TRBV5-5|TRBJ2-3
CASIHGQGQGVDTQYF
>-|TRBV7-2|TRBJ2-2
CASSLRPNTGELFF
>TRBD1|TRBV3-1/TRBV3-2|TRBJ1-1
CASSRTRTGGTEAFF
>-|TRBV28|TRBJ1-5
CASNSNGQPQHF